Detailed here is one T cell receptor beta chain. Antigen specificity is unknown. An input of roughly 0.5 to 1 ug of RNA was subjected to reverse transcription using random hexamers. By means of immunoSEQ multiplex PCR, TCR beta CDR3 spanning 54 Vbeta and 13 Jbeta underwent amplification. MiXCR, run by TCRdb on the immunoSEQ multiplex PCR reads, gives a single entry per CDR3 protein. The repertoire holds approximately 80,000 distinct CDR3 sequences, with roughly 94% as singletons. V lost 6 bases, J lost 3 bases, and 10 bases stayed unmatched. Germline-derived CDR1 and CDR2 are SGHTA and FQGNSA. The CDR3 covers 15 residues. The data were obtained in a study of CD8 T cells in Susac syndrome. General observations from the study: There were under 20 Susac-specific public clones in total CD8+ repertoires and five or six in CD8+ TEMRA repertoires.

The TCR was taken from a human donor with Susac syndrome. The chain is built from TRBV7-2 and TRBJ1-2; 7 nucleotides match TRBD1. The sequencing sample was made of CD8+ T cells from PBMCs. This CDR3 is CASRPGTVGDYGYTF. CDR3 DNA: TGTGCCAGCAGACCCGGGACAGTGGGAGACTATGGCTACACCTTC.